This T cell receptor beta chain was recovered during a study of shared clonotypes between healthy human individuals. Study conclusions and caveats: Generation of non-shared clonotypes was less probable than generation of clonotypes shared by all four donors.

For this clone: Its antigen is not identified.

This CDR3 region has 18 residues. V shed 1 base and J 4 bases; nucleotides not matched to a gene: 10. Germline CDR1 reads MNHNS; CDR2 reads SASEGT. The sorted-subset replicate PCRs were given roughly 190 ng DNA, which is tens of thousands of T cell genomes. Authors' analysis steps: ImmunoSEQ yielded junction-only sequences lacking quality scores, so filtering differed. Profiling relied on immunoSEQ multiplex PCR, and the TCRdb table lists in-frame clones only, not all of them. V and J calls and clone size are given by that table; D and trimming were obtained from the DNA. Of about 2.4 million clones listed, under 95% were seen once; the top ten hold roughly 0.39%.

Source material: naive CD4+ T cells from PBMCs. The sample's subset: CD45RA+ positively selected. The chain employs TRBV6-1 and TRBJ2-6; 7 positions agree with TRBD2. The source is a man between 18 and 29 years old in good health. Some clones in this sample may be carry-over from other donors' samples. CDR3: CASSEVGGRSAGANVLTF. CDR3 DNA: TGTGCCAGCAGTGAAGTTGGCGGGAGAAGTGCAGGGGCCAACGTCCTGACTTTC.